One and the same sample provided the 31 T cell receptor beta chains below, sequenced in a study of technical replicates of blood from several donors. Assay: immunoSEQ multiplex PCR; the TCRdb copy retains only in-frame clones and omits some. The data show 75,000 to 95,000 clones, with roughly 96% seen just once and about 0.26% held by the top ten. Sequencing used T cells isolated from PBMCs. Every receptor here comes from a human donor in good health.

This chain uses TRBV6-4 with TRBJ2-7; 13 bases are a match to TRBD2. Germline V CDR1 and CDR2: MRHNA, SNTAGT. V shed 6 bases and J 4 bases; nucleotides not matched to a gene: 6. The CDR3 is 15 residues long. CDR3 bases: TGTGCCAGCAGACTTACTAGCGGGAGGGCATACGAGCAGTACTTC. Encoded protein: CASRLTSGRAYEQYF.

The chain carries TRBV4-2 and TRBJ2-1; TRBD2 matches at 9 bases. Per germline, CDR1 LGHNA and CDR2 YNFKEQ. Trimming at V came to 4 bases and at J to 8 bases, leaving 12 bases not matched to a gene. The CDR3 has 16 amino acids. DNA of the CDR3: TGTGCCAGCAGCCCGAGGCGGGGGGGCCTCGTGGATGAGCAGTTCTTC. Amino acids: CASSPRRGGLVDEQFF.

This clone has just one count. V and J are TRBV2 and TRBJ2-7; D ambiguous. V lost 7 bases and J 5 bases, leaving 21 bases between the germline ends. CDR1 SNHLY and CDR2 FYNNEI come from the germline V gene. This CDR3 region has 15 residues. CDR3 amino acids: CASTPSPSLGHEQYF. DNA for the CDR3: TGTGCCAGCACCCCCTCTCCCTCCTTGGGCCACGAGCAGTACTTC.

This clone is a singleton in its sample. The chain joins TRBV29-1 to TRBJ2-3; 7 nucleotides match TRBD2. Germline CDR1 reads SQVTM; CDR2 reads ANQGSEA. The CDR3 consists of 15 residues. The junction had 13 bases not matched to a gene; V was cut back by 6 bases and J by 4 bases. The CDR3 spells CSVAGLRETADTQYF. CDR3 nucleotides: TGCAGCGTCGCAGGGTTGCGGGAGACAGCAGATACGCAGTATTTT.

The chain uses TRBV10-2 and TRBJ1-5; D ambiguous. From germline, CDR1 is WSHSY and CDR2 SAAADI. V shed 0 bases and J shed 2 bases, with 8 bases lying between them. The CDR3 sequence is 15 residues long. The chain's CDR3 is CASSESADGNQPQHF. CDR3 DNA sequence: TGCGCCAGCAGTGAGTCGGCAGATGGCAATCAGCCCCAGCATTTT.

CDR3 protein: CASSERTSGTYNEQFF. CDR3 DNA sequence: TGTGCCAGCAGCGAACGGACTAGCGGGACTTACAATGAGCAGTTCTTC. The chain links TRBV5-5 to TRBJ2-1, with TRBD2 identical over 12 bases. The germline V gene has CDR1 SGHKS and CDR2 YYEKEE (reference sequence). The CDR3 extends over 16 amino acids. Unmatched junction bases numbered 6, after V lost 4 bases and J lost 4 bases. Combining the CDR3 with reference TRBV5-5 and TRBJ2-1 gives the whole variable domain DAGVTQSPTHLIKTRGQQVTLRCSPISGHKSVSWYQQVLGQGPQFIFQYYEKEERGRGNFPDRFSARQFPNYSSELNVNALLLGDSALYLCASSERTSGTYNEQFFGPGTRLTVL.

The chain uses TRBV5-6 and TRBJ1-1; the D is unclear. This CDR3 region has 12 residues. Trimming removed 4 bases at V and 0 bases at J, with 4 bases between. CDR1 is SGHDT, CDR2 YYEEEE, per germline. This CDR3 is CASSNMNTEAFF. The CDR3 nucleotides read TGTGCCAGCAGCAATATGAACACTGAAGCTTTCTTT.

CDR3 region: CTSSQETGDSGNTIYF. DNA for the CDR3: TGCACCAGCAGCCAGGAGACGGGAGACTCTGGAAACACCATATATTTT. The chain is built from TRBV1 and TRBJ1-3. TRBV1 is a pseudogene segment. This CDR3 is 16 amino acids long.

V usage is TRBV9 and J usage is TRBJ1-3, with 7 positions matching TRBD1. J gave up 0 bases and V 3 bases, and 15 bases lay outside the gene matches. Germline lookup yields CDR1 SGDLS and CDR2 YYNGEE. This CDR3 has 19 amino acids. The CDR3 DNA follows: TGTGCCAGCAGCGACCGACAGGGACAACCCCGTTTCTCTGGAAACACCATATATTTT. This codes for CASSDRQGQPRFSGNTIYF.

J is TRBJ2-2 and V is TRBV9; 8 bases line up with TRBD1. Trimming took 4 bases from V and 4 from J; bases not matched to a gene: 9. Germline loops: CDR1 SGDLS, CDR2 YYNGEE. The CDR3 loop spans 16 amino acids. In nucleotides, the CDR3 is TGTGCCAGCAGCCCCCAGGACAGGGTGTTCACCGGGGAGCTGTTTTTT. It is translated as CASSPQDRVFTGELFF. The variable domain in full, completed from reference TRBV9 and TRBJ2-2, reads DSGVTQTPKHLITATGQRVTLRCSPRSGDLSVYWYQQSLDQGLQFLIQYYNGEERAKGNILERFSAQQFPDLHSELNLSSLELGDSALYFCASSPQDRVFTGELFFGEGSRLTVL.

V is TRBV7-3 and J is TRBJ2-6; 8 bases match TRBD2. The CDR3 totals 21 residues. V trimming: 5 bases; J trimming: 0 bases; junction bases outside the gene matches: 18. Germline-derived CDR1 and CDR2 are SGHTA and FQGTGA. Written as DNA, the CDR3 is TGTGCCAGCAGCCCACAAACCCCCGGAGCGGGGGTCCTCTCTGGGGCCAACGTCCTGACTTTC. Amino acids: CASSPQTPGAGVLSGANVLTF.

The genes are TRBV2 and TRBJ1-2, with D unclear. V dropped 8 bases and J dropped 2 bases, with 12 bases sitting between them. CDR3 length: 13 amino acids. Germline CDR1 is SNHLY and CDR2 is FYNNEI. The CDR3 here is CASCPTENYGYTF. CDR3 DNA: TGTGCCAGCTGCCCCACAGAGAACTATGGCTACACCTTC.

The chain couples TRBV28 to TRBJ2-7; 10 bases are a match to TRBD2. This CDR3 region has 14 residues. Germline V CDR1 and CDR2: MDHEN, SYDVKM. With V trimmed by 7 bases and J by 4 bases, 7 bases remained unmatched. CDR3 bases: TGTGCCAGCATCGATGCTAGCGGGAGTTACGAGCAGTACTTC. Its protein is CASIDASGSYEQYF.

V usage is TRBV7-2 and J usage is TRBJ2-7, with 9 bases identical to TRBD1. J lost 3 bases, V lost 5 bases, and 11 bases had no gene match. This CDR3 is 16 amino acids long. In germline, CDR1 is SGHTA, CDR2 FQGNSA. CDR3 residues: CASSLTRDRAIYEQYF. CDR3 coding DNA: TGTGCCAGCAGCCTTACCCGGGACAGGGCTATCTACGAGCAGTACTTC.

The chain couples TRBV15 to TRBJ2-7, with TRBD2 as a possible D gene (6 bases). Germline CDR1 and CDR2: LNHNV and YYDKDF (reference sequence). Deletions cut 10 bases from V and 1 base from J, with 8 bases between. The CDR3 totals 11 residues. The CDR3 here is CAIGTSYEQYF. The DNA of the CDR3 is TGTGCCATCGGGACTTCCTACGAGCAGTACTTC.

This clone was picked up one time. The gene calls are TRBV27 and TRBJ2-3; 13 nucleotides line up with TRBD2. The CDR3 runs to 13 residues. Germline CDR1 is MNHEY and CDR2 is SMNVEV (reference sequence). Trimming removed 6 bases from V and 13 bases from J; junction bases left unmatched: 7. The CDR3 loop reads CASSPTGLAGEYF. The CDR3 DNA reads TGTGCCAGCAGCCCCACCGGACTAGCGGGAGAGTATTTT.

This rearrangement joins TRBV7-8 to TRBJ2-7, with 10 bases identical to TRBD2. The CDR3 covers 15 residues. J gave up 6 bases and V 4 bases, and 9 bases lay outside the gene matches. Germline V lookup: CDR1 SGHVS, CDR2 FQNEAQ. As DNA, the CDR3 is TGTGCCAGCAGCTCACTAGCGGGAATCGCGGGCGAGCAGTACTTC. This gives the protein CASSSLAGIAGEQYF.

The J gene is TRBJ1-1, the V gene TRBV27; TRBD1 might be the D (6 bases). The CDR3 sequence is 13 residues long. Germline CDR1 MNHEY, CDR2 SMNVEV (reference sequence). Deletions cut 6 bases from V and 5 bases from J, with 13 bases between. As DNA, the CDR3 is TGTGCCAGCAGCCTCGGGGGGGCAACTGAAGCTTTCTTT. This translates into CASSLGGATEAFF.

The V call is TRBV9, the J call TRBJ1-4; D is unresolved. Germline lookup yields CDR1 SGDLS and CDR2 YYNGEE. This CDR3 has 15 residues. Trimming took 0 bases from V and 7 from J, leaving 13 bases between them. CDR3 nucleotide sequence: TGTGCCAGCAGCGTAGTTGGTGGTCTCAGTGAAAAACTGTTTTTT. Amino acid sequence: CASSVVGGLSEKLFF. The entire variable domain, with the rest obtained from reference TRBV9 and TRBJ1-4, is as follows: DSGVTQTPKHLITATGQRVTLRCSPRSGDLSVYWYQQSLDQGLQFLIQYYNGEERAKGNILERFSAQQFPDLHSELNLSSLELGDSALYFCASSVVGGLSEKLFFGSGTQLSVL.

This chain connects TRBV28 to TRBJ2-5; the D gene is possibly TRBD1 (6 bases). The CDR3 is 19 residues long. Between the trimmed V and J ends, which lost 1 base and 3 bases, there was a span of 24 bases. The germline V gene encodes CDR1 MDHEN and CDR2 SYDVKM. The CDR3 DNA reads as TGTGCCAGCAGTTTATTGGGTCCTCGCTCCGGACAGACAGAAGAGACCCAGTACTTC. Protein: CASSLLGPRSGQTEETQYF.

The chain employs TRBV30 and TRBJ1-5; D gene ambiguous. With 0 bases removed from V and 4 bases from J, the gap between germline ends came to 7 bases. CDR1 is GTSNPN and CDR2 is SVGIG in the germline V gene (reference sequence). The CDR3 sequence is 13 residues long. CDR3 protein: CAWSVNTNQPQHF. CDR3 nucleotides: TGTGCCTGGAGTGTGAACACAAATCAGCCCCAGCATTTT. The whole variable domain, remainder taken from reference TRBV30 and TRBJ1-5, is SQTIHQWPATLVQPVGSPLSLECTVEGTSNPNLYWYRQAAGRGLQLLFYSVGIGQISSEVPQNLSASRPQDRQFILSSKKLLLSDSGFYLCAWSVNTNQPQHFGDGTRLSIL.

The V call is TRBV11-2, the J call TRBJ2-5; weak D call: TRBD2 (6 bases). Germline V lookup: CDR1 SGHAT, CDR2 FQNNGV. The CDR3 length is 15 residues. The germline V and J ends were trimmed by 1 base and 5 bases, with 14 bases remaining between them. The CDR3 region is CASSLVYVGGETQYF. DNA of the CDR3: TGTGCCAGCAGCTTAGTATACGTGGGGGGTGAGACCCAGTACTTC.

This chain connects TRBV5-1 to TRBJ2-7, with D unclear. CDR3 size: 14 residues. The V gene lost 2 bases and the J gene lost 6 bases, with 15 bases spanning the gap. In germline, CDR1 is SGHRS, CDR2 YFSETQ. The CDR3 bases are TGCGCCAGCAGCTTTAAATTCGCGGAAGGCGAGCAGTACTTC. Protein product: CASSFKFAEGEQYF.

The count of this clone is one. The chain joins TRBV11-2 to TRBJ2-5; maybe TRBD1 (6 bases). Germline V gene lookup returns CDR1 SGHAT and CDR2 FQNNGV. There are 17 residues in the CDR3. Trimming took off 4 bases at V and 1 base at J, with 19 bases between the two ends. CDR3 protein: CASSSNYYRQVQETQYF. The CDR3 DNA reads TGTGCCAGCAGCTCTAATTACTACCGACAGGTCCAAGAGACCCAGTACTTC.

CDR3 sequence reads: CSVRQANTEAFF. The CDR3 DNA reads TGCAGCGTGAGACAGGCAAACACTGAAGCTTTCTTT. The chain uses TRBV29-1 and TRBJ1-1, with D perhaps matching TRBD1 (6 bases). Germline CDR1 and CDR2: SQVTM and ANQGSEA. The V gene lost 6 bases and the J gene lost 2 bases, with 10 bases spanning the gap. This CDR3 contains 12 residues.

The chain has TRBV7-6 and TRBJ1-2; D may be TRBD1 (5 bases). Deletions cut 8 bases from V and 0 bases from J, with 19 bases between. CDR3 length equals 16 residues. In germline, CDR1 is SGHVS, CDR2 FNYEAQ. In DNA, the CDR3 is TGTGCCAGCGCGCTCCTTATGGGGCCCCCTAACTATGGCTACACCTTC. Amino acid sequence: CASALLMGPPNYGYTF.

The gene calls are TRBV5-1 and TRBJ1-4; no firm D call. Trimming shortened V by 5 bases and J by 6 bases, and 17 bases separated the two germline ends. CDR1 is SGHRS and CDR2 is YFSETQ in the germline V gene. The CDR3 has 15 residues. As DNA, the CDR3 is TGCGCCAGCAGTTCGGTGGGCTCTACCCATGAAAAACTGTTTTTT. It is translated as CASSSVGSTHEKLFF.

This clone was counted once. This chain links TRBV4-2 with TRBJ2-7, with 11 nucleotides matching TRBD2. CDR3 length equals 18 residues. Germline lookup yields CDR1 LGHNA and CDR2 YNFKEQ. The trim removed 4 bases at V and 4 bases at J, leaving 15 bases unmatched. CDR3 DNA: TGTGCCAGCAGCCTCAGTCTACTCGAGGGACTAGCGGATTACGAGCAGTACTTC. It encodes CASSLSLLEGLADYEQYF.

This clone was recorded once. V is TRBV13 and J is TRBJ1-1; D may be TRBD1 (5 bases). Deletions cut 5 bases from V and 5 bases from J, with 9 bases between. There are 12 residues in the CDR3. Germline lookup yields CDR1 PRHDT and CDR2 FYEKMQ (reference sequence). The CDR3: CASSPRGTEAFF. The CDR3, as DNA: TGTGCCAGCAGCCCTAGGGGTACTGAAGCTTTCTTT. The whole variable domain, filled in from reference TRBV13 and TRBJ1-1, reads AAGVIQSPRHLIKEKRETATLKCYPIPRHDTVYWYQQGPGQDPQFLISFYEKMQSDKGSIPDRFSAQQFSDYHSELNMSSLELGDSALYFCASSPRGTEAFFGQGTRLTVV.

This chain joins TRBV2 and TRBJ2-3; D is possibly TRBD2 (5 bases). V lost 4 bases and J 4 bases, leaving 15 bases between the germline ends. Germline V gives CDR1 SNHLY, CDR2 FYNNEI. This CDR3 has 15 residues. CDR3 residues: CASSGALRVADTQYF. In DNA form, the CDR3 reads TGTGCCAGCAGTGGCGCGTTGAGGGTCGCAGATACGCAGTATTTT. Complete variable domain (other parts from reference TRBV2 and TRBJ2-3): EPEVTQTPSHQVTQMGQEVILRCVPISNHLYFYWYRQILGQKVEFLVSFYNNEISEKSEIFDDQFSVERPDGSNFTLKIRSTKLEDSAMYFCASSGALRVADTQYFGPGTRLTVL.

This clone was seen once. The V call is TRBV10-3, the J call TRBJ2-7, with TRBD1 matching 7 bases. Germline V lookup: CDR1 ENHRY, CDR2 SYGVKD. The CDR3 runs 14 residues. With 7 bases clipped from V and 0 bases from J, the junction kept 6 bases outside the gene matches. For the CDR3, the DNA is TGTGCCATCACCCCCAGACAGGGCTCCTACGAGCAGTACTTC. Protein: CAITPRQGSYEQYF.